This TCR beta chain was sequenced for a study of T cells in women clearing cervical HPV infection. Overall study findings and caveats: Repertoire richness, not evenness, was significantly elevated in CIN3+ cases versus controls.

About this clone itself: The target antigen is unknown. The observed sequence ends 3 residues before the CDR3 terminus, with the missing tail filled in from the germline J gene.

The CDR3 has 17 residues. J lost 0 bases, V lost 4 bases, and 7 bases had no gene match. Germline loops: CDR1 SNHLY, CDR2 FYNNEI. The table came from immunoSEQ multiplex PCR; TCRdb's copy has only in-frame clones and leaves some out. The sample has roughly 30,000 clones. This chain connects TRBV2 to TRBJ2-3; 10 bases are a match to TRBD2. The sequenced sample consisted of blood buffy coat. The clonotype comes from a woman between 18 and 75 years old with a cervical HPV16 infection that either progressed to CIN3+ or cleared (not recorded which). This chain's CDR3 is CASSARGLASSTDTQYF. The CDR3 DNA, read in part, is TGTGCCAGCAGTGCGCGGGGACTAGCGAGTAGCACAGATACG.